These T cell receptor beta chains were read from a single sample in a study of blood T cell repertoires in COVID-19. Data came from immunoSEQ multiplex PCR; TCRdb stores just in-frame clones and leaves some out. The sample has roughly 120,000 clones; over 80% are singletons. Input material: peripheral blood. These receptors all come from a woman aged 65 to 85 with acute or convalescent COVID-19. CDR3s include the opening cysteine and the closing phenylalanine or tryptophan. A D gene is named only where the DNA matches it firmly. Clone size is not always given. Where it is, it says once, few, many or a class for expanded clones.

d_gene: TRBD1
v_gene: TRBV5-1
abundance: -
j_gene: TRBJ1-4
CDR3aa: CASSLGTAEKLFF
CDR3nt: TGCGCCAGCAGCCTTGGGACAGCTGAAAAACTGTTTTTT

d_gene: -
v_gene: TRBV7-9
abundance: few
j_gene: TRBJ2-7
CDR3aa: CASSPGISSYEQYF
CDR3nt: TGTGCCAGCAGCCCCGGGATTTCCTCCTACGAGCAGTACTTC

d_gene: TRBD2
v_gene: TRBV5-1
abundance: -
j_gene: TRBJ2-7
CDR3aa: CASSLGSGGYEQYF
CDR3nt: TGCGCCAGCAGCTTGGGGTCGGGAGGTTACGAGCAGTACTTC

d_gene: TRBD1
v_gene: TRBV5-4
abundance: -
j_gene: TRBJ2-7
CDR3aa: CASSPAGTGTYEQYF
CDR3nt: TGTGCCAGCAGCCCGGCCGGGACAGGGACTTACGAGCAGTACTTC

d_gene: -
v_gene: TRBV19
abundance: -
j_gene: TRBJ2-7
CDR3aa: CASRGLADEQYF
CDR3nt: TGTGCCAGTAGAGGATTGGCGGACGAGCAGTACTTC

d_gene: -
v_gene: TRBV7-9
abundance: -
j_gene: TRBJ1-2
CDR3aa: CASSLTFPQVNYGYTF
CDR3nt: TGTGCCAGCAGCTTAACATTCCCCCAGGTTAACTATGGCTACACCTTC

d_gene: -
v_gene: TRBV6-2/TRBV6-3
abundance: once
j_gene: TRBJ2-2
CDR3aa: CASSDVGATGELFF
CDR3nt: TGTGCCAGCAGTGACGTAGGGGCCACCGGGGAGCTGTTTTTT

d_gene: -
v_gene: TRBV2
abundance: -
j_gene: TRBJ1-2
CDR3aa: CASSEDVGYSYGYTF
CDR3nt: TGTGCCAGCAGTGAAGACGTGGGCTACTCCTATGGCTACACCTTC

d_gene: -
v_gene: TRBV6-5
abundance: -
j_gene: TRBJ1-2
CDR3aa: CASRRYGQSNYGYTF
CDR3nt: TGTGCCAGCAGGAGGTACGGACAAAGTAACTATGGCTACACCTTC

d_gene: TRBD2
v_gene: TRBV19
abundance: -
j_gene: TRBJ2-1
CDR3aa: CASSHPGLAGGPGNEQFF
CDR3nt: TGTGCCAGTAGTCACCCGGGACTAGCGGGAGGGCCAGGGAATGAGCAGTTCTTC

d_gene: TRBD1
v_gene: TRBV19
abundance: once
j_gene: TRBJ1-3
CDR3aa: CASRPPPGQGNTIYF
CDR3nt: TGTGCCAGTAGGCCACCGCCGGGACAGGGAAACACCATATATTTT

d_gene: TRBD1
v_gene: TRBV2
abundance: -
j_gene: TRBJ2-1
CDR3aa: CASTLNRQGYNEQFF
CDR3nt: TGTGCCAGCACCTTGAACAGACAGGGCTACAATGAGCAGTTCTTC

d_gene: -
v_gene: TRBV21-1
abundance: -
j_gene: TRBJ2-7
CDR3aa: CASSKTGGHNEQYF
CDR3nt: TGTGCCAGCAGCAAAACAGGGGGGCACAACGAGCAGTACTTC

d_gene: -
v_gene: TRBV18
abundance: -
j_gene: TRBJ1-1
CDR3aa: CASSPDTGGAEAFF
CDR3nt: TGTGCCAGCTCACCGGATACCGGAGGTGCTGAAGCTTTCTTT

d_gene: -
v_gene: TRBV7-9
abundance: -
j_gene: TRBJ1-2
CDR3aa: CASSQPGLNYGYTF
CDR3nt: TGTGCCAGCAGCCAACCCGGACTGAACTATGGCTACACCTTC

d_gene: -
v_gene: TRBV4-1
abundance: -
j_gene: TRBJ1-2
CDR3aa: CASSQPRTGGYTF
CDR3nt: TGCGCCAGCAGCCAACCACGGACGGGAGGCTACACCTTC

d_gene: TRBD1
v_gene: TRBV5-1
abundance: -
j_gene: TRBJ2-7
CDR3aa: CASSFNQEGTGSIHEQYF
CDR3nt: TGCGCCAGCAGCTTCAACCAGGAGGGGACAGGGTCCATCCACGAGCAGTACTTC

d_gene: -
v_gene: TRBV10-3
abundance: -
j_gene: TRBJ2-7
CDR3aa: CAINYKEVGEQYF
CDR3nt: TGTGCCATCAACTACAAGGAGGTAGGCGAGCAGTACTTC

d_gene: -
v_gene: TRBV5-1
abundance: -
j_gene: TRBJ2-2
CDR3aa: CASSFQQANTGELFF
CDR3nt: TGCGCCAGCAGCTTCCAGCAGGCGAACACCGGGGAGCTGTTTTTT

d_gene: -
v_gene: TRBV3-1/TRBV3-2
abundance: -
j_gene: TRBJ2-5
CDR3aa: CASSQRGETQYF
CDR3nt: TGTGCCAGCAGCCAACGGGGAGAGACCCAGTACTTC

d_gene: TRBD2
v_gene: TRBV10-2
abundance: -
j_gene: TRBJ2-1
CDR3aa: CASIAREPAGEQFF
CDR3nt: TGCGCCAGCATAGCGCGGGAGCCGGCGGGTGAGCAGTTCTTC

d_gene: -
v_gene: TRBV7-6
abundance: -
j_gene: TRBJ2-7
CDR3aa: CASSRTDSDYEQYF
CDR3nt: TGTGCCAGCAGCCGAACCGACTCTGACTACGAGCAGTACTTC

d_gene: -
v_gene: TRBV30
abundance: -
j_gene: TRBJ1-4
CDR3aa: CAWSSGYNEKLFF
CDR3nt: TGTGCCTGGTCTAGCGGTTATAATGAAAAACTGTTTTTT

d_gene: -
v_gene: TRBV5-1
abundance: few
j_gene: TRBJ1-1
CDR3aa: CASSSAQQGVGTEAFF
CDR3nt: TGCGCCAGCAGCTCGGCCCAACAGGGTGTCGGCACTGAAGCTTTCTTT

d_gene: -
v_gene: TRBV4-2
abundance: -
j_gene: TRBJ1-1
CDR3aa: CASSQEAAIRGTEAFF
CDR3nt: TGTGCCAGCAGCCAAGAAGCAGCAATAAGGGGCACTGAAGCTTTCTTT

d_gene: TRBD1
v_gene: TRBV24-1
abundance: -
j_gene: TRBJ2-5
CDR3aa: CATSPPPKGTGVETQYF
CDR3nt: TGTGCCACCAGTCCCCCCCCAAAGGGGACAGGGGTAGAGACCCAGTACTTC

d_gene: -
v_gene: TRBV5-1
abundance: -
j_gene: TRBJ2-3
CDR3aa: CASSLASASTDTQYF
CDR3nt: TGCGCCAGCAGCTTGGCTAGCGCCAGCACAGATACGCAGTATTTT

d_gene: -
v_gene: TRBV19
abundance: few
j_gene: TRBJ1-5
CDR3aa: CASSRAGQGGLGNQPQHF
CDR3nt: TGTGCCAGTAGTAGGGCGGGGCAGGGCGGATTGGGCAATCAGCCCCAGCATTTT

d_gene: TRBD2
v_gene: TRBV11-3
abundance: -
j_gene: TRBJ2-1
CDR3aa: CASSSRGIAGEQFF
CDR3nt: TGTGCCAGCAGCTCCCGTGGGATAGCGGGGGAGCAGTTCTTC

d_gene: TRBD2
v_gene: TRBV30
abundance: few
j_gene: TRBJ2-3
CDR3aa: CAWSVSGGDTQYF
CDR3nt: TGTGCCTGGAGTGTAAGCGGGGGGGATACGCAGTATTTT

d_gene: -
v_gene: TRBV7-3
abundance: few
j_gene: TRBJ2-2
CDR3aa: CASSSLVGGTGELFF
CDR3nt: TGTGCCAGCAGCTCCCTCGTCGGGGGCACCGGGGAGCTGTTTTTT

d_gene: -
v_gene: TRBV6-1
abundance: -
j_gene: TRBJ2-7
CDR3aa: CASSEARGREQYF
CDR3nt: TGTGCCAGCAGTGAAGCAAGGGGTCGGGAGCAGTACTTC

d_gene: TRBD2
v_gene: TRBV6-2/TRBV6-3
abundance: -
j_gene: TRBJ2-5
CDR3aa: CASSYPLAGVQETQYF
CDR3nt: TGTGCCAGCAGTTACCCACTAGCGGGGGTCCAAGAGACCCAGTACTTC

d_gene: TRBD1
v_gene: TRBV12-3/TRBV12-4
abundance: -
j_gene: TRBJ1-5
CDR3aa: CASTLTGGQPQHF
CDR3nt: TGTGCCAGCACCTTGACAGGGGGGCAGCCCCAGCATTTT

d_gene: -
v_gene: TRBV6-6
abundance: -
j_gene: TRBJ1-1
CDR3aa: CASRRTDPTEAFF
CDR3nt: TGTGCCAGCAGACGGACAGACCCCACTGAAGCTTTCTTT

d_gene: -
v_gene: TRBV24-1
abundance: few
j_gene: TRBJ2-5
CDR3aa: CATSDSGIRETQYF
CDR3nt: TGTGCCACCAGTGATTCAGGGATACGGGAGACCCAGTACTTC

d_gene: -
v_gene: TRBV7-7
abundance: -
j_gene: TRBJ2-5
CDR3aa: CASSSDGGASETQYF
CDR3nt: TGTGCCAGCAGCTCCGATGGGGGGGCAAGTGAGACCCAGTACTTC

d_gene: TRBD1
v_gene: TRBV5-1
abundance: -
j_gene: TRBJ2-2
CDR3aa: CASSLAGDRAAGELFF
CDR3nt: TGCGCCAGCAGCTTGGCAGGAGACAGGGCCGCCGGGGAGCTGTTTTTT

d_gene: -
v_gene: TRBV29-1
abundance: -
j_gene: TRBJ2-1
CDR3aa: CSVDVGRGSYNEQFF
CDR3nt: TGCAGCGTTGATGTAGGGAGAGGGTCCTACAATGAGCAGTTCTTC

d_gene: -
v_gene: TRBV7-2
abundance: few
j_gene: TRBJ2-7
CDR3aa: CASSLGYRAAYEQYF
CDR3nt: TGTGCCAGCAGCTTAGGATACAGGGCTGCCTACGAGCAGTACTTC

d_gene: -
v_gene: TRBV12-3/TRBV12-4
abundance: -
j_gene: TRBJ1-1
CDR3aa: CASGLQGNTEAFF
CDR3nt: TGTGCCAGTGGCCTACAGGGAAACACTGAAGCTTTCTTT

d_gene: -
v_gene: TRBV10-2
abundance: -
j_gene: TRBJ2-1
CDR3aa: CASRGEVYNEQFF
CDR3nt: TGCGCCAGCAGGGGAGAGGTCTACAATGAGCAGTTCTTC

d_gene: TRBD2
v_gene: TRBV27
abundance: -
j_gene: TRBJ2-1
CDR3aa: CASSMRLAGGSYNEQFF
CDR3nt: TGTGCCAGCAGTATGAGACTAGCGGGAGGCTCCTACAATGAGCAGTTCTTC

d_gene: TRBD1
v_gene: TRBV5-6
abundance: -
j_gene: TRBJ1-3
CDR3aa: CASSFTGQGGNTIYF
CDR3nt: TGTGCCAGCAGCTTTACTGGACAGGGAGGAAACACCATATATTTT

d_gene: -
v_gene: TRBV2
abundance: -
j_gene: TRBJ2-7
CDR3aa: CASSEAQGSYEQYF
CDR3nt: TGTGCCAGCAGTGAAGCGCAGGGATCCTACGAGCAGTACTTC